The clone carrying this TCR beta chain turned up a few times. These data are taken from a study of control samples from healthy donors and cancer patients. Trimming cost V 5 bases and J 5 bases, with 10 bases left between them. The CDR3 has 13 amino acids. Per germline, CDR1 SGHVS and CDR2 FQNEAQ. Method: immunoSEQ multiplex PCR; TCRdb's copy keeps in-frame clones and lacks some. The data hold about 120,000 clones, with around nine tenths observed a single time. J is TRBJ1-5 and V is TRBV7-8; TRBD1 is a possible D gene (6 bases). The clonotype originates from a woman between 65 and 79 years old in good health. Sample: blood. The chain's CDR3 is CASSRHRDQPQHF. CDR3 in DNA: TGTGCCAGCAGCCGACACAGGGATCAGCCCCAGCATTTT.